This is a list of T cell receptor beta chains from one sample in a study of cytomegalovirus exposure and HLA in healthy donors. Some clones are missing from TCRdb's copy, which holds only in-frame ones; the method was immunoSEQ multiplex PCR. The repertoire includes tens of thousands of clones, over 80% of them detected once, and just over 3% sits in the top ten. Sequencing was performed on PBMCs. The source of these receptors is a man aged 18 to 30 in good health and CMV-seronegative. Both conserved end residues are part of each CDR3. The order of the fields is V gene, clone size, D gene, J gene, CDR3 protein, CDR3 DNA. A D gene is named only where the DNA matches it firmly. A clone size is listed for some rows: how often the clone was seen (once, few, many), or a class if it is expanded.

TRBV19	.	TRBD2	TRBJ2-1	CASSIILAPNEQFF	TGTGCCAGTAGTATCATACTAGCGCCCAATGAGCAGTTCTTC
TRBV30	.	.	TRBJ1-1	CAWSLGGSEAFF	TGTGCCTGGAGTCTAGGGGGTTCTGAAGCTTTCTTT
TRBV9	.	TRBD2	TRBJ2-5	CASSEAGLGETQYF	TGTGCCAGCAGTGAAGCGGGACTTGGGGAGACCCAGTACTTC
TRBV29-1	.	.	TRBJ2-1	CSATKYEQFF	TGCAGCGCTACCAAGTATGAGCAGTTCTTC
TRBV28	.	TRBD2	TRBJ2-1	CASSRSGLAGGLLFF	TGTGCCAGCAGCCGGTCGGGACTAGCGGGAGGTCTGTTGTTCTTC
TRBV29-1	.	TRBD1	TRBJ2-3	CSVRTGRGDTQYF	TGCAGCGTTCGGACAGGGAGAGGGGATACGCAGTATTTT
TRBV19	.	.	TRBJ2-7	CASSIDGGSESTGYEQYF	TGTGCCAGTAGTATAGATGGAGGGTCCGAGTCAACAGGATACGAGCAGTACTTC
TRBV4-2	.	TRBD2	TRBJ2-1	CASSPGTSGSSYNEQFF	TGTGCCAGCAGCCCCGGGACTAGCGGGAGTTCCTACAATGAGCAGTTCTTC
TRBV2	.	TRBD1	TRBJ1-5	CASSGWGQGNQPQHF	TGTGCCAGCAGTGGCTGGGGACAGGGGAATCAGCCCCAGCATTTT
TRBV4-2	.	TRBD2	TRBJ2-5	CASSQDGLAGGETQYF	TGTGCCAGCAGCCAAGATGGACTAGCGGGGGGGGAGACCCAGTACTTC
TRBV4-3	.	TRBD2	TRBJ2-7	CASSQGLAGTLIHEQYF	TGCGCCAGCAGCCAAGGACTAGCGGGAACCCTAATTCACGAGCAGTACTTC
TRBV7-2	.	TRBD2	TRBJ2-7	CASSLTSGNHEQYF	TGTGCCAGCAGCTTAACTAGCGGGAACCACGAGCAGTACTTC
TRBV7-2	.	.	TRBJ1-1	CASSLDFSLGGNTEAFF	TGTGCCAGCAGCTTAGATTTTAGTTTAGGGGGGAACACTGAAGCTTTCTTT
TRBV18	once	.	TRBJ2-1	CASSPGQVNEQFF	TGTGCCAGCTCACCAGGGCAGGTGAATGAGCAGTTCTTC
TRBV28	.	TRBD2	TRBJ2-1	CASRDSGRHDNEQFF	TGTGCCAGCAGGGATAGCGGGAGACATGACAATGAGCAGTTCTTC
TRBV7-2	.	TRBD1	TRBJ2-3	CASSSDRVADTQYF	TGTGCCAGCAGCTCGGACAGGGTGGCAGATACGCAGTATTTT
TRBV7-9	.	.	TRBJ1-1	CASSSTAHVGGAEAFF	TGTGCCAGCAGCTCAACCGCACATGTTGGAGGCGCTGAAGCTTTCTTT
TRBV7-9	.	TRBD2	TRBJ2-7	CASSIPGLSPGEQYF	TGTGCCAGCAGCATACCGGGACTATCCCCGGGCGAGCAGTACTTC
TRBV6-1	.	.	TRBJ2-1	CASSESGTHYNEQFF	TGTGCCAGCAGTGAATCGGGGACTCACTACAATGAGCAGTTCTTC
TRBV21-1	.	.	TRBJ2-7	CASSKAPPSGETYEQYF	TGTGCCAGCAGCAAAGCCCCCCCTTCAGGGGAAACCTACGAGCAGTACTTC
TRBV30	.	.	TRBJ2-2	CAWSAQNTGELFF	TGTGCCTGGAGTGCCCAAAACACCGGGGAGCTGTTTTTT
TRBV2	few	TRBD1	TRBJ1-5	CASSAPTGGPSNQPQHF	TGTGCCAGCAGTGCCCCGACAGGGGGCCCGAGCAATCAGCCCCAGCATTTT
TRBV28	.	.	TRBJ1-1	CASSVLNGPEAFF	TGTGCCAGCAGTGTCCTCAATGGCCCTGAAGCTTTCTTT
TRBV28	.	TRBD1	TRBJ1-2	CASSPQPYRGNGYTF	TGTGCCAGCAGTCCCCAACCCTACAGGGGGAATGGCTACACCTTC
TRBV6-1	.	TRBD1	TRBJ2-7	CASGAGQAGGLEQYF	TGTGCCAGCGGGGCGGGACAGGCCGGAGGGCTCGAGCAGTACTTC
TRBV28	.	TRBD1	TRBJ2-7	CASSWGQGYEQYF	TGTGCCAGCAGTTGGGGACAGGGCTACGAGCAGTACTTC
TRBV29-1	.	TRBD2	TRBJ2-1	CSVEDLLAGGSYNEQFF	TGCAGCGTTGAAGATCTACTAGCGGGAGGGTCCTACAATGAGCAGTTCTTC
TRBV10-2	.	.	TRBJ2-2	CASRGLAQGELFF	TGCGCCAGCAGAGGACTGGCCCAAGGGGAGCTGTTTTTT
TRBV28	.	TRBD1	TRBJ1-4	CASSFGWRGLSEKLFF	TGTGCCAGCAGTTTCGGATGGAGGGGGCTCAGTGAAAAACTGTTTTTT
TRBV6-5	.	.	TRBJ2-7	CASSYPQGGHYEQYF	TGTGCCAGCAGTTACCCGCAGGGGGGACACTACGAGCAGTACTTC
TRBV7-9	.	TRBD2	TRBJ2-3	CASSLERTSERGTQYF	TGTGCCAGCAGCTTAGAACGGACTAGCGAGAGGGGTACGCAGTATTTT
TRBV7-9	once	TRBD1	TRBJ1-2	CASSIPSGTGSHGYTF	TGTGCCAGCAGCATACCTTCCGGGACAGGGTCCCATGGCTACACCTTC
TRBV19	.	TRBD1	TRBJ1-1	CASIWRGTAITEAFF	TGTGCCAGTATCTGGAGAGGGACAGCCATCACTGAAGCTTTCTTT
TRBV6-1	.	.	TRBJ1-5	CASTGFSQPQHF	TGTGCCAGCACGGGGTTTAGTCAGCCCCAGCATTTT
TRBV16	.	.	TRBJ2-1	CASNHGGSNEQFF	TGTGCCAGCAACCATGGGGGGTCCAATGAGCAGTTCTTC
TRBV27	.	TRBD1	TRBJ1-3	CASSSGTGVGNTIYF	TGTGCCAGCAGCTCCGGGACAGGGGTGGGAAACACCATATATTTT
TRBV28	.	TRBD2	TRBJ2-7	CASTLSGRGEQYF	TGTGCCAGCACCCTTAGCGGGAGGGGCGAGCAGTACTTC
TRBV27	.	TRBD1	TRBJ1-1	CASSFQGAEAEAFF	TGTGCCAGCAGTTTCCAGGGGGCTGAGGCTGAAGCTTTCTTT
TRBV29-1	.	.	TRBJ1-2	CSVASGQPANYGYTF	TGCAGCGTTGCCTCTGGACAGCCAGCTAACTATGGCTACACCTTC
TRBV7-9	.	TRBD1	TRBJ1-1	CASSLARTGRSSTEAFF	TGTGCCAGCAGCCTGGCACGGACAGGGCGTAGTAGCACTGAAGCTTTCTTT
TRBV10-3	.	.	TRBJ2-7	CAISESTIITYEQYF	TGTGCCATCAGTGAGTCGACAATTATCACCTACGAGCAGTACTTC
TRBV28	.	.	TRBJ2-7	CASRPTGLASYEQYF	TGTGCCAGCAGACCCACCGGGCTAGCGTCCTACGAGCAGTACTTC
TRBV28	.	.	TRBJ1-2	CASLQGAGSGYTF	TGTGCCAGCCTCCAAGGGGCAGGGTCCGGCTACACCTTC
TRBV9	.	TRBD2	TRBJ2-3	CASSVVSSGSTDTQYF	TGTGCCAGCAGCGTAGTGTCTAGCGGGAGCACAGATACGCAGTATTTT
TRBV13	few	.	TRBJ2-4	CASGRNIQYF	TGTGCCAGCGGGAGAAACATTCAGTACTTC
TRBV4-2	once	TRBD2	TRBJ2-1	CASSQKAGGRRGYDEQFF	TGTGCCAGCAGCCAAAAAGCGGGAGGTCGGCGAGGGTACGATGAGCAGTTCTTC
TRBV30	.	TRBD1	TRBJ1-5	CAWSEGTGNQPQHF	TGTGCCTGGAGTGAGGGGACAGGAAATCAGCCCCAGCATTTT
TRBV7-2	.	.	TRBJ1-2	CASSLKGNAGYTF	TGTGCCAGCAGCTTAAAGGGGAATGCTGGCTACACCTTC
TRBV5-1	.	TRBD2	TRBJ2-7	CASSLAGGREGEQYF	TGCGCCAGCAGCTTGGCCGGGGGACGGGAGGGCGAGCAGTACTTC
TRBV5-6	.	TRBD2	TRBJ2-5	CASSLGLAVEPTEETQYF	TGTGCCAGCAGCTTGGGACTAGCGGTAGAGCCGACAGAAGAGACCCAGTACTTC
TRBV5-1	.	.	TRBJ2-7	CASSSEYEQYF	TGCGCCAGCAGCTCGGAGTACGAGCAGTACTTC
TRBV7-6	once	TRBD1	TRBJ2-1	CASSLAEGALEQFF	TGTGCCAGCAGCTTAGCCGAGGGGGCTCTTGAGCAGTTCTTC
TRBV7-2	.	TRBD1	TRBJ2-1	CASSFLGTGGSSYNEQFF	TGTGCCAGCAGCTTCCTTGGGACAGGGGGTTCTTCCTACAATGAGCAGTTCTTC
TRBV2	.	.	TRBJ2-7	CASSGYSVNSYEQYF	TGTGCCAGCAGTGGATATAGCGTAAACTCCTACGAGCAGTACTTC
TRBV9	many	TRBD2	TRBJ2-1	CASSVAGSGTSGSNEQFF	TGTGCCAGCAGCGTAGCCGGGTCCGGGACTAGCGGGAGCAATGAGCAGTTCTTC
TRBV5-1	.	.	TRBJ2-2	CASSLDFAVTGELFF	TGCGCCAGCAGCTTGGATTTTGCGGTAACCGGGGAGCTGTTTTTT
TRBV29-1	.	.	TRBJ1-1	CSVDPGGLPNTEAFF	TGCAGCGTTGATCCCGGGGGACTCCCGAACACTGAAGCTTTCTTT